A selection of T cell receptor beta chains follows, all from one sample in a study of T cell repertoires in cytomegalovirus infection. MiXCR, applied by TCRdb to the reads, yields one record per CDR3 protein. The repertoire includes some 350,000 distinct CDR3 sequences, around 29% of them detected once, and 20% sits in the top ten. No antigen is known for these receptors. The sample in question was cultured PBMCs, obtained from culture after CMV antigen stimulation. The receptors originated from a human donor in good health (CMV status not recorded). Some clones in this sample may be carry-over from other donors' samples. Both conserved end residues are part of each CDR3. Fields, in order: J gene, V gene, CDR3 protein.

J: TRBJ1-6
V: TRBV11-2
CDR3: CASRGPGQPSPLHF

J: TRBJ2-3
V: TRBV12-3/TRBV12-4
CDR3: CASSLSGQGMDTQYF

J: TRBJ1-2
V: TRBV7-9
CDR3: CASSRVTGYSYTF

J: TRBJ1-4
V: TRBV7-8
CDR3: CASSLVREDEKLFF

J: TRBJ2-5
V: TRBV12-5
CDR3: CASGPDRSGETQYF

J: TRBJ1-2
V: TRBV12-3/TRBV12-4
CDR3: CASSWDTVISGYTF

J: TRBJ2-2
V: TRBV5-1
CDR3: CASTTGGGNTGELFF

J: TRBJ2-2
V: TRBV9
CDR3: CASSVGWMTNTGELFF

J: TRBJ2-1
V: TRBV19
CDR3: CASSPRGGSGRSYNEQFF

J: TRBJ2-2
V: TRBV27
CDR3: CASTGLAGGSGELFF

J: TRBJ1-4
V: TRBV12-3/TRBV12-4
CDR3: CASSLEQGEKLFF

J: TRBJ1-5
V: TRBV7-6
CDR3: CASRQNREWRCQPQHF

J: TRBJ2-3
V: TRBV29-1
CDR3: CSVGQGARTDTQYF

J: TRBJ1-2
V: TRBV6-1
CDR3: CASSEVKAGYTF

J: TRBJ2-5
V: TRBV12-3/TRBV12-4
CDR3: CASSKTSSETQYF

J: TRBJ2-1
V: TRBV10-3
CDR3: CALGDSGGYNEQFF

J: TRBJ2-1
V: TRBV7-2
CDR3: CASSLDTPGQEFF

J: TRBJ1-5
V: TRBV11-2
CDR3: CASSHGELDNQPQHF

J: TRBJ1-5
V: TRBV4-2
CDR3: CASSQENDRLYGNQPQHF

J: TRBJ2-1
V: TRBV10-3
CDR3: CAISDGGGLSYNEQFF

J: TRBJ2-7
V: TRBV9
CDR3: CASSATTSGVGEQYF

J: TRBJ1-1
V: TRBV20-1
CDR3: CSFRGAYTEAFF

J: TRBJ1-2
V: TRBV12-3/TRBV12-4
CDR3: CASSLNGPYGYTF

J: TRBJ1-1
V: TRBV27
CDR3: CASSLQGGGREAFF

J: TRBJ2-3
V: TRBV6-5
CDR3: CASSWGRGTSSTDTQYF

J: TRBJ1-5
V: TRBV20-1
CDR3: CSARDSPSWPQHF

J: TRBJ1-5
V: TRBV12-5
CDR3: CASGFSLDQPQHF

J: TRBJ1-2
V: TRBV12-3/TRBV12-4
CDR3: CASSLSGRVRYTF

J: TRBJ2-7
V: TRBV7-2
CDR3: CASSSRGGSTYEQYF

J: TRBJ2-7
V: TRBV7-3
CDR3: CASSKEGTGLYEQYF

J: TRBJ2-6
V: TRBV18
CDR3: CASSPPDKYLHSGANVLTF

J: TRBJ2-3
V: TRBV7-2
CDR3: CASSPLPAGGLRGTDTQYF

J: TRBJ2-1
V: TRBV5-1
CDR3: CASSLGDFREQFF

J: TRBJ2-1
V: TRBV29-1
CDR3: CSVSSGSPNEQFF

J: TRBJ2-5
V: TRBV7-8
CDR3: CASSPSAPHQETQYF

J: TRBJ2-3
V: TRBV12-3/TRBV12-4
CDR3: CASSAGTTSTDTQYF

J: TRBJ2-5
V: TRBV7-2
CDR3: CASSSGGGGTQYF

J: TRBJ2-7
V: TRBV18
CDR3: CASSPGQGAFEQYF

J: TRBJ2-1
V: TRBV5-1
CDR3: CASSLARAGGSDEQFF

J: TRBJ2-5
V: TRBV6-5
CDR3: CASSYVGGKETQYF

J: TRBJ1-5
V: TRBV3-1
CDR3: CASSQEYDQPQHF